The present TCR beta chain was sequenced within a study of neoadjuvant nivolumab and ipilimumab in lung cancer. This clone was picked up one time. Its antigen is not identified. TCRdb keeps only in-frame clones here, not all; method: immunoSEQ multiplex PCR. In the table there are nearly 7,500 clones, approximately 85% of which are singletons. Study-wide points: A small number of samples were TCR sequenced. Only two of four nivolumab-treated tumors gained richness and clonality by surgery. Resected-tumor TCR richness correlated positively with pretherapy blood richness.

CDR1 is SGHRS and CDR2 is YFSETQ in the germline V gene. V lost 7 bases and J lost 2, with 10 bases in between. The CDR3 sequence is 12 residues long. The starting material was tumor tissue, obtained after neoadjuvant nivolumab, alone or with ipilimumab, at or shortly before surgery. This receptor was identified in an adult with non-small cell lung cancer. The chain employs TRBV5-1 and TRBJ2-7; TRBD1 might be the D (5 bases). The CDR3 bases are TGCGCCAGCCGCCAGGGCCCCTACGAGCAGTACTTC. Protein sequence: CASRQGPYEQYF.